The 19 T cell receptor beta chains listed next were all sequenced from one sample in a study of cytomegalovirus exposure and HLA in healthy donors. 13 Jbeta primers and 60 Vbeta primers were used for the PCR. Here immunoSEQ multiplex PCR was the method, and the copy in TCRdb shows in-frame clones only, minus some. Of around 110,000 clones in the sample, over 65% were seen once. Specimen: PBMCs. The receptors derive from a woman between 40 and 50 years old in good health and CMV-seropositive.

The V and J genes are TRBV9 and TRBJ1-6; D ambiguous. This CDR3 has 14 residues. The V gene's germline CDR1 is SGDLS and CDR2 YYNGEE. V lost 0 bases and J 10 bases, leaving 11 bases between the germline ends. The CDR3 loop reads CASSVAPTGSPLHF. The CDR3 coding sequence is TGTGCCAGCAGCGTAGCTCCCACGGGATCACCCCTCCACTTT.

This clone was found once. Because the CDR3's place on the DNA is in doubt, the DNA is left out and the CDR3 is given as listed by TCRdb. The chain carries TRBV12-2 and TRBJ2-7; the table's D call, TRBD2, has no DNA check behind it. TRBV12-2 is a documented pseudogene. Including both end residues, the CDR3 is 20 amino acids long. CDR3: CASRLAVASGAKKPSYEQYF.

The V gene is TRBV4-1, the J gene TRBJ2-2; 7 positions agree with TRBD2. This CDR3 is 14 amino acids long. V shed 4 bases, J shed 11 bases, and the junction held 10 bases outside the gene matches. CDR1 is MGHRA, CDR2 YSYEKL, per germline. CDR3 loop: CASSLPGPGGELFF. DNA for the CDR3: TGCGCCAGCAGCCTTCCGGGCCCGGGAGGAGAGCTGTTTTTT.

This clone was seen just once. The chain couples TRBV7-2 to TRBJ1-2; TRBD1 might be the D (5 bases). V shed 5 bases and J shed 8 bases, with 24 bases lying between them. Germline assignment: CDR1 SGHTA and CDR2 FQGNSA. The CDR3 length is 16 residues. The CDR3 DNA reads TGTGCCAGCAGCCTGCGGGGTACGGGGGGGATTAAAGGCTACACCTTC. Its protein product is CASSLRGTGGIKGYTF.

In its sample, this clone was seen a few times. The chain links TRBV6-6 to TRBJ1-1, with a possible D match to TRBD1 (5 bases). V gave up 10 bases and J gave up 0 bases, with 21 bases separating them. The CDR3 sequence is 16 residues long. Germline CDR1 and CDR2: MNHNY and SVGAGI (reference sequence). The CDR3 nucleotides read TGTGCCATCCAACCCGGGGGGGTTGAGGTGAACACTGAAGCTTTCTTT. Translation gives CAIQPGGVEVNTEAFF.

This rearrangement joins TRBV7-3 to TRBJ2-3, with D perhaps TRBD2 (6 bases). This CDR3 has 15 residues. The germline CDR1 and CDR2 sequences are SGHTA and FQGTGA. The V end lost 5 bases, the J end lost 2 bases, and 14 bases lay between the germline ends. In DNA form, the CDR3 reads TGTGCCAGCAGCCCCTTACCGGGGGTCACAGATACGCAGTATTTT. Amino acid sequence: CASSPLPGVTDTQYF.

J is TRBJ2-1 and V is TRBV7-3; 7 bases fit TRBD2. Germline V CDR1 and CDR2: SGHTA, FQGTGA. Trimming took 0 bases from V and 7 from J; bases not matched to a gene: 6. The CDR3 is 15 amino acids. For the CDR3, the DNA is TGTGCCAGCAGCTTAACACGGGGGGTGAGGAATGAGCAGTTCTTC. It is translated as CASSLTRGVRNEQFF.

This chain links TRBV18 with TRBJ2-4; 8 bases are shared with TRBD2. With 6 bases clipped from V and 0 bases from J, the junction kept 16 bases outside the gene matches. This CDR3 spans 19 amino acids. CDR1 and CDR2 (germline): KGHSH, LQKENI. CDR3 sequence: CASSTREASGPIAKNIQYF. In nucleotides, the CDR3 is TGTGCCAGCTCTACCAGGGAAGCTAGCGGGCCTATAGCCAAAAACATTCAGTACTTC.

This clone was seen more than once but under ten times. V and J are TRBV20-1 and TRBJ2-7, with TRBD2 matching 7 bases. The CDR3 consists of 11 residues. The V and J ends lost 5 bases and 6 bases, in that order; junction bases with no gene match: 4. Germline V gene data show CDR1 as DFQATT and CDR2 as SNEGSKA (reference sequence). The CDR3 reads CSAARGGEQYF. CDR3 DNA: TGCAGTGCTGCCCGCGGGGGCGAGCAGTACTTC.

The chain links TRBV30 to TRBJ2-2, with 15 bases matching TRBD2. The length of the CDR3 is 16 residues. The germline CDR1 and CDR2 sequences are GTSNPN and SVGIG (reference sequence). V dropped 4 bases and J dropped 5; count of bases not matched to a gene: 5. The CDR3 spells CAWTGLAGGRTGELFF. CDR3 nucleotide sequence: TGTGCCTGGACCGGACTAGCGGGGGGGCGAACCGGGGAGCTGTTTTTT.

This clone has more than one count but fewer than ten. The rearrangement links TRBV13 to TRBJ1-6; 10 bases map to TRBD1. The CDR3 covers 14 residues. V lost 2 bases to trimming and J lost 10 bases; unmatched junction nucleotides: 2. Germline CDR1 is PRHDT and CDR2 is FYEKMQ (reference sequence). The CDR3 reads CASSLRGQGSPLHF. The CDR3 nucleotides read TGTGCCAGCAGCTTAAGGGGACAGGGGTCACCCCTCCACTTT.

The chain links TRBV11-2 to TRBJ1-5, with D unclear. Germline V gives CDR1 SGHAT, CDR2 FQNNGV. This CDR3 has 15 residues. The ends were cut back, 0 bases at V and 2 bases at J, with 8 bases in the middle. CDR3 coding DNA: TGTGCCAGCAGCTTAGATAGGAGGGGCAATCAGCCCCAGCATTTT. It specifies CASSLDRRGNQPQHF.

The CDR3 is CASSPPVLYGYTF. The CDR3 DNA reads as TGTGCCAGCAGCCCACCGGTATTGTATGGCTACACCTTC. This rearrangement joins TRBV7-2 to TRBJ1-2; D is uncertain. The germline gives CDR1 SGHTA, CDR2 FQGNSA. CDR3 length: 13 amino acids. Trimming took off 5 bases at V and 5 bases at J, with 12 bases between the two ends.

The table lists this clone with a few counts. The V gene is TRBV27, the J gene TRBJ1-5, with D uncertain. The germline V and J ends were trimmed by 0 bases and 0 bases, with 15 bases remaining between them. The CDR3 covers 18 residues. Germline CDR1 and CDR2: MNHEY and SMNVEV (reference sequence). In DNA form, the CDR3 reads TGTGCCAGCAGTTTATCGAAGGGCCCGGGATATAGCAATCAGCCCCAGCATTTT. Translation gives CASSLSKGPGYSNQPQHF.

The J gene is TRBJ1-1, the V gene TRBV6-1, with a possible D match to TRBD1 (6 bases). The CDR3 is 15 residues long. Germline CDR1 and CDR2: MNHNS and SASEGT. V lost 5 bases and J lost 0, with 13 bases in between. The CDR3 reads CASSPRTVLNTEAFF. In DNA, the CDR3 is TGTGCCAGCAGTCCCAGGACAGTCCTGAACACTGAAGCTTTCTTT.

The rearrangement links TRBV2 to TRBJ2-5; 11 nucleotides match TRBD2. Germline CDR1 is SNHLY and CDR2 is FYNNEI. The CDR3 has 16 amino acids. V lost 5 bases and J lost 4; bases outside the gene matches: 9. This CDR3 is CASSPVSGGVRETQYF. CDR3 DNA sequence: TGTGCCAGCAGTCCTGTTAGCGGGGGGGTCCGAGAGACCCAGTACTTC.

The chain joins TRBV6-6 to TRBJ1-2; no reliable D call. Germline V gene data show CDR1 as MNHNY and CDR2 as SVGAGI (reference sequence). The CDR3 sequence is 14 residues long. Trimming shortened V by 2 bases and J by 6 bases, and 13 bases separated the two germline ends. The CDR3 bases are TGTGCCAGCAGTTACCTAGGATTTACTGATGGCTACACCTTC. Translating gives CASSYLGFTDGYTF.

The chain combines TRBV25-1 with TRBJ1-4, with 11 bases identical to TRBD1. V was pared by 5 bases and J by 8 bases, with 10 bases of the junction left unmatched. Germline CDR1 MGHDK, CDR2 SYGVNS. This CDR3 region has 16 residues. CDR3 in DNA: TGTGCCAGCAGTATCGGACAGGGGGCGCCGGGAGAAAAACTGTTTTTT. This translates into CASSIGQGAPGEKLFF. The full variable domain, with the rest looked up from reference TRBV25-1 and TRBJ1-4, is EADIYQTPRYLVIGTGKKITLECSQTMGHDKMYWYQQDPGMELHLIHYSYGVNSTEKGDLSSESTVSRIRTEHFPLTLESARPSHTSQYLCASSIGQGAPGEKLFFGSGTQLSVL.

This sequence joins TRBV19 and TRBJ1-5, with 7 nucleotides matching TRBD1. CDR3 length: 14 residues. V lost 5 bases and J lost 4; bases outside the gene matches: 5. The germline gives CDR1 LNHDA, CDR2 SQIVND (reference sequence). The CDR3 sequence is CASSLRQGNQPQHF. CDR3 coding DNA: TGTGCCAGTAGTCTTCGACAGGGTAATCAGCCCCAGCATTTT.